Following are 17 T cell receptor beta chains from one sample sequenced in a study of T cell responses to AZD1222 COVID-19 vaccine. This table comes from immunoSEQ multiplex PCR, and its TCRdb copy is limited to in-frame clones, with some not included. The sample has around 160,000 clones, about 90% seen once; the top ten hold 1.1%. The starting material was peripheral blood, obtained 28 days after the second AZD1222 dose. These receptors were collected from an adult who received the AZD1222 COVID-19 vaccine.

This clone was observed once. The chain uses TRBV13 and TRBJ1-6, with a possible D match to TRBD1 (6 bases). The CDR3 consists of 16 residues. Trimming removed 5 bases at V and 0 bases at J, with 11 bases between. Germline loops: CDR1 PRHDT, CDR2 FYEKMQ (reference sequence). CDR3 protein: CASSQAGASYNSPLHF. Written as DNA, the CDR3 is TGTGCCAGCAGCCAGGCGGGGGCCTCCTATAATTCACCCCTCCACTTT.

This rearrangement joins TRBV10-3 to TRBJ1-1; 7 bases match TRBD1. Germline values: CDR1 ENHRY, CDR2 SYGVKD. The CDR3 is 13 amino acids. J lost 3 bases, V lost 6 bases, and 4 bases had no gene match. In DNA, the CDR3 is TGTGCCATCAGGGGGGGACAGTACACTGAAGCTTTCTTT. Translated: CAIRGGQYTEAFF.

The J gene is TRBJ2-5, the V gene TRBV29-1; TRBD1 matches at 12 bases. Germline V gene data show CDR1 as SQVTM and CDR2 as ANQGSEA. V lost 5 bases to trimming and J lost 3 bases; unmatched junction nucleotides: 10. The CDR3 contains 16 residues. DNA for the CDR3: TGCAGCGTTCTCTTCTGGGACAGGGGGCGCGAAGAGACCCAGTACTTC. Amino acid sequence: CSVLFWDRGREETQYF.

The chain is built from TRBV11-2 and TRBJ2-7, with TRBD2 identical over 11 bases. The J segment lost 7 bases and the V segment lost 7 bases, leaving 12 bases of the junction unmatched. CDR1 SGHAT and CDR2 FQNNGV come from the germline V gene. CDR3 length: 15 residues. CDR3: CASTTGLADPREQYF. The CDR3 DNA sequence: TGTGCCAGCACCACGGGACTAGCGGACCCCCGGGAGCAGTACTTC.

This sequence joins TRBV5-6 and TRBJ1-5; D is unclear. With 0 bases removed from V and 1 base from J, the gap between germline ends came to 2 bases. Germline lookup yields CDR1 SGHDT and CDR2 YYEEEE. The CDR3 spans 13 residues. CDR3 DNA: TGTGCCAGCAGCTTGGGGAGCAATCAGCCCCAGCATTTT. This gives the protein CASSLGSNQPQHF.

Concerning this clone itself: Other DNA sequences from this sample encode an identical CDR3 as well. The CDR3 sequence: CASSYSAGGSYNEQFF. Here the CDR3 DNA reads TGTGCCAGCAGTTACTCAGCGGGGGGGTCCTACAATGAGCAGTTCTTC. The J gene is TRBJ2-1, the V gene TRBV6-5, with 10 bases that match TRBD2. The V gene end was trimmed by 0 bases and the J gene end by 1 base; junction bases not matched to a gene: 0. The CDR3 has 16 residues. Germline CDR1 MNHEY, CDR2 SVGAGI.

The chain combines TRBV6-5 with TRBJ1-1; 7 bases map to TRBD1. The V gene end was trimmed by 0 bases and the J gene end by 4 bases; junction bases not matched to a gene: 5. CDR1 and CDR2 from the germline V gene are MNHEY and SVGAGI. This CDR3 is 15 amino acids long. CDR3: CASSYSRQGGTEAFF. CDR3 nucleotides: TGTGCCAGCAGTTACTCAAGACAGGGAGGCACTGAAGCTTTCTTT.

The chain joins TRBV25-1 to TRBJ1-5; D remains ambiguous. Germline V lookup: CDR1 MGHDK, CDR2 SYGVNS. V lost 0 bases and J lost 1, with 10 bases in between. CDR3 length: 16 amino acids. The CDR3 spells CASSEYVGRSNQPQHF. The CDR3 DNA is TGTGCCAGCAGTGAATATGTAGGTCGGAGCAATCAGCCCCAGCATTTT.

The V call is TRBV9, the J call TRBJ2-3; 12 positions match TRBD2. V shed 4 bases, J shed 2 bases, and the junction held 2 bases outside the gene matches. Germline CDR1 is SGDLS and CDR2 is YYNGEE. The CDR3 consists of 15 residues. CDR3 coding DNA: TGTGCCAGCAGCCTAGCGGGGGGGTTCACAGATACGCAGTATTTT. Translated: CASSLAGGFTDTQYF.

The V and J genes are TRBV3-1 (or the pseudogene TRBV3-2) and TRBJ2-7, with TRBD1 matching 7 bases. J gave up 3 bases and V 5 bases, and 10 bases lay outside the gene matches. From germline, CDR1 is LGHDT and CDR2 YNNKEL (reference sequence). This CDR3 contains 15 residues. The CDR3 bases are TGTGCCAGCAGCTCAAGGGACAGAGGAGTCTACGAGCAGTACTTC. This translates into CASSSRDRGVYEQYF.

The rearrangement uses TRBV7-8 and TRBJ2-7, with a possible D match to TRBD1 (6 bases). CDR3 length: 14 amino acids. CDR1 SGHVS and CDR2 FQNEAQ come from the germline V gene. V gave up 5 bases and J gave up 4 bases, with 15 bases separating them. The CDR3 region is CASSSLGARYEQYF. Written as DNA, the CDR3 is TGTGCCAGCAGCAGTCTGGGGGCCAGATACGAGCAGTACTTC.

The rearrangement uses TRBV23-1 and TRBJ1-1, with D uncertain. TRBV23-1 counts as an open reading frame of uncertain function. V gave up 2 bases and J gave up 1 base, with 8 bases separating them. The CDR3 length is 14 residues. This chain's CDR3 is CASSQGKPNTEAFF. CDR3 DNA: TGCGCCAGCAGTCAAGGGAAACCGAACACTGAAGCTTTCTTT.

This chain connects TRBV19 to TRBJ1-2; no definite D call. V dropped 1 base and J dropped 7 bases, with 13 bases sitting between them. The CDR3 loop spans 14 amino acids. CDR1 is LNHDA, CDR2 SQIVND, per germline (reference sequence). CDR3: CASSIGPPEGGYTF. The CDR3 region has the DNA TGTGCCAGTAGTATAGGCCCCCCGGAGGGTGGCTACACCTTC.

The CDR3: CASSGPDRGSRGYTF. The CDR3 DNA follows: TGTGCCAGTAGTGGCCCCGACAGGGGTAGTCGCGGCTACACCTTC. V usage is TRBV19 and J usage is TRBJ1-2, with TRBD1 identical over 8 bases. Germline V CDR1 and CDR2: LNHDA, SQIVND (reference sequence). V shed 5 bases and J 8 bases; nucleotides not matched to a gene: 13. The CDR3 covers 15 residues.

This chain joins TRBV6-5 and TRBJ2-5; D is unresolved. Trimming took off 7 bases at V and 2 bases at J, with 8 bases between the two ends. This CDR3 comprises 12 residues. CDR1 is MNHEY, CDR2 SVGAGI, per germline. The CDR3 sequence is CASNRPQETQYF. The DNA for the CDR3 is TGTGCCAGCAACCGACCACAAGAGACCCAGTACTTC.

The CDR3: CASSPGTGSYEQYF. The CDR3 DNA is TGTGCCAGCAGCCCGGGGACGGGCTCCTACGAGCAGTACTTC. The chain has TRBV5-6 and TRBJ2-7, with D possibly being TRBD1 or TRBD2 (5 bases each). The CDR3 extends over 14 amino acids. V was cut by 4 bases and J by 0 bases, with 11 bases left in between. Germline V gives CDR1 SGHDT, CDR2 YYEEEE.

The V gene is TRBV18, the J gene TRBJ1-4; 10 nucleotides agree with TRBD1. The germline gives CDR1 KGHSH, CDR2 LQKENI. The CDR3 has 15 residues. The junction had 7 bases not matched to a gene; V was cut back by 6 bases and J by 6 bases. CDR3 bases: TGTGCCAGCTCGCCCGACAGGGGGCGAGATGAAAAACTGTTTTTT. Amino acids: CASSPDRGRDEKLFF.